The 13 T cell receptor beta chains in this list originate from one sample, sequenced in a study of blood T cell repertoires in COVID-19. The assay was immunoSEQ multiplex PCR, and TCRdb's table has in-frame clones only and misses some. The sample holds about 210,000 clones, roughly 82% seen once. Sequenced: peripheral blood. The receptors were sampled from a woman aged 35 to 49 with acute or convalescent COVID-19.

This chain joins TRBV18 and TRBJ1-2; 9 bases match TRBD1. Germline V gives CDR1 KGHSH, CDR2 LQKENI. The CDR3 sequence is 14 residues long. With V trimmed by 4 bases and J by 8 bases, 8 bases remained unmatched. The chain's CDR3 is CASSLTGQGYGYTF. CDR3 sequence (DNA): TGTGCCAGCTCACTAACGGGACAGGGCTACGGCTACACCTTC. Supplemented by reference TRBV18 and TRBJ1-2, the full variable domain reads NAGVMQNPRHLVRRRGQEARLRCSPMKGHSHVYWYRQLPEEGLKFMVYLQKENIIDESGMPKERFSAEFPKEGPSILRIQQVVRGDSAAYFCASSLTGQGYGYTFGSGTRLTVV.

This clone was recorded a few times. V usage is TRBV6-5 and J usage is TRBJ2-7; 8 bases are shared with TRBD1. Trimming cost V 6 bases and J 2 bases; bases outside gene matches: 6. The CDR3 is 14 amino acids. CDR1 and CDR2 (germline): MNHEY, SVGAGI. CDR3 loop: CASSYSDRAYEQYF. The DNA for the CDR3 is TGTGCCAGCAGCTATTCGGACAGGGCCTACGAGCAGTACTTC.

This rearrangement joins TRBV25-1 to TRBJ2-7; possible D gene TRBD1, 6 bases. V shed 2 bases and J shed 0 bases, with 17 bases lying between them. The CDR3 extends over 17 amino acids. Germline-derived CDR1 and CDR2 are MGHDK and SYGVNS. The CDR3 reads CASSEGRQRGSSYEQYF. CDR3 nucleotides: TGTGCCAGCAGTGAAGGCAGGCAAAGGGGGAGCTCCTACGAGCAGTACTTC.

The chain employs TRBV18 and TRBJ2-1; D is uncertain. The germline V and J ends were trimmed by 5 bases and 9 bases, with 11 bases remaining between them. The CDR3 extends over 12 amino acids. The germline CDR1 and CDR2 sequences are KGHSH and LQKENI. The CDR3 region is CASSTTSAEQFF. CDR3 nucleotides: TGTGCCAGCTCAACGACGAGCGCTGAGCAGTTCTTC.

The chain links TRBV14 to TRBJ1-1, with 7 nucleotides matching TRBD1. Looked up from germline, CDR1 is SGHDN and CDR2 is FVKESK. Unmatched junction bases numbered 9, after V lost 2 bases and J lost 6 bases. CDR3 length: 15 residues. The CDR3 protein is CASSQIQGVVAEAFF. CDR3 bases: TGTGCCAGCAGCCAAATTCAGGGGGTGGTGGCTGAAGCTTTCTTT.

The J gene is TRBJ2-1, the V gene TRBV24-1, with 7 bases lining up with TRBD1. CDR3 size: 16 residues. CDR1 and CDR2 from the germline V gene are KGHDR and SFDVKD. V was pared by 4 bases and J by 6 bases, with 11 bases of the junction left unmatched. The chain's CDR3 is CATSDPGQRNPNEQFF. The CDR3 DNA follows: TGTGCCACCAGTGACCCGGGACAGCGTAACCCCAATGAGCAGTTCTTC.

The chain is built from TRBV10-3 and TRBJ1-1; no firm D call. V lost 10 bases and J 3 bases, leaving 21 bases between the germline ends. The CDR3 extends over 15 amino acids. Germline V gene sequence: CDR1 ENHRY, CDR2 SYGVKD. Written as DNA, the CDR3 is TGTGCCACCGAGCCCTCAAGTGTAACTTACACTGAAGCTTTCTTT. It encodes CATEPSSVTYTEAFF.

The chain employs TRBV6-6 and TRBJ2-2; the D is unclear. CDR1 is MNHNY, CDR2 SVGAGI, per germline (reference sequence). The V and J ends lost 1 base and 1 base respectively, with 7 bases between them. The CDR3 loop spans 15 amino acids. CDR3 sequence: CASSYLERNTGELFF. The CDR3 DNA reads as TGTGCCAGCAGTTACTTGGAGCGGAACACCGGGGAGCTGTTTTTT.

The chain joins TRBV9 to TRBJ2-7; 9 nucleotides match TRBD1. The germline V gene has CDR1 SGDLS and CDR2 YYNGEE. The CDR3 is made up of 15 amino acids. V was clipped by 2 bases and J by 2 bases; unmatched bases: 5. For the CDR3, the DNA is TGTGCCAGCAGCGTTGGACAGGGGCTCGCCTACGAGCAGTACTTC. Protein product: CASSVGQGLAYEQYF. The full variable domain, with the rest looked up from reference TRBV9 and TRBJ2-7, is DSGVTQTPKHLITATGQRVTLRCSPRSGDLSVYWYQQSLDQGLQFLIQYYNGEERAKGNILERFSAQQFPDLHSELNLSSLELGDSALYFCASSVGQGLAYEQYFGPGTRLTVT.

This chain connects TRBV3-1 (or the pseudogene TRBV3-2) to TRBJ1-2; D not resolved. CDR1 is LGHDT and CDR2 is YNNKEL in the germline V gene (reference sequence). The CDR3 covers 16 residues. Trimming took off 0 bases at V and 5 bases at J, with 16 bases between the two ends. CDR3 nucleotide sequence: TGTGCCAGCAGCCAAGATTGGCAAGCCCAGGCTTATGGCTACACCTTC. Protein sequence: CASSQDWQAQAYGYTF.

The chain is built from TRBV7-9 and TRBJ2-7, with TRBD2 matching over 7 bases. The CDR3 covers 13 residues. Trimming removed 5 bases from V and 3 bases from J; junction bases left unmatched: 4. Germline V gene lookup returns CDR1 SEHNR and CDR2 FQNEAQ (reference sequence). Here the CDR3 reads CASSERGYYEQYF. CDR3 DNA sequence: TGTGCCAGCAGCGAGCGGGGCTACTACGAGCAGTACTTC.

The chain uses TRBV11-2 and TRBJ2-7; D may be TRBD1 (5 bases). CDR1 is SGHAT and CDR2 is FQNNGV in the germline V gene. Deletions cut 5 bases from V and 3 bases from J, with 11 bases between. This CDR3 region has 13 residues. Here the CDR3 reads CASSPQGIYEQYF. CDR3 nucleotides: TGTGCCAGCAGCCCTCAGGGTATCTACGAGCAGTACTTC.

V is TRBV30 and J is TRBJ1-4; D possibly corresponds to TRBD1 (6 bases). CDR1 GTSNPN and CDR2 SVGIG come from the germline V gene (reference sequence). CDR3 length equals 16 residues. Deletions cut 0 bases from V and 10 bases from J, with 21 bases between. DNA of the CDR3: TGTGCCTGGAGTGTACCCGTGGCAGGGGAGAGTAGAAAACTGTTTTTT. Protein: CAWSVPVAGESRKLFF.